A single sample is the source of the 27 T cell receptor beta chains below, sequenced in a study of T cell responses to AZD1222 COVID-19 vaccine. Clones were sequenced by immunoSEQ multiplex PCR, and TCRdb holds only the in-frame ones, with some missing. Altogether over 130,000 clones are present, under 95% being singletons, with the ten largest covering approximately 5.4%. The material sequenced was peripheral blood, taken on day 0 of AZD1222 vaccination. The receptor source for this set is an adult in good health.

This rearrangement joins TRBV2 to TRBJ2-1, with 7 bases identical to TRBD2. The CDR3 totals 15 residues. Trimming took 3 bases from V and 6 from J; bases not matched to a gene: 8. Germline-derived CDR1 and CDR2 are SNHLY and FYNNEI. The CDR3 is CASSDPPRGVNEQFF. Written as DNA, the CDR3 is TGTGCCAGCAGTGACCCCCCTCGGGGGGTCAATGAGCAGTTCTTC.

This chain joins TRBV9 and TRBJ1-1; 9 nucleotides align to TRBD1. Germline V lookup: CDR1 SGDLS, CDR2 YYNGEE. Trimming at V came to 0 bases and at J to 9 bases, leaving 24 bases not matched to a gene. The CDR3 has 20 residues. The DNA of the CDR3 is TGTGCCAGCAGCGTAGCAATAGACCCAACCGGGACAGGGCCGTCAGGGAAAGCTTTCTTT. It yields the protein CASSVAIDPTGTGPSGKAFF.

The rearrangement links TRBV27 to TRBJ2-1; 13 nucleotides match TRBD2. V lost 4 bases to trimming and J lost 3 bases; unmatched junction nucleotides: 6. CDR3 size: 17 residues. Per germline, CDR1 MNHEY and CDR2 SMNVEV (reference sequence). The CDR3 loop reads CASSSPGLAGLYNEQFF. CDR3 coding DNA: TGTGCCAGCAGTTCTCCGGGACTAGCGGGACTCTACAATGAGCAGTTCTTC.

V and J are TRBV2 and TRBJ1-3; D is unclear. Trimming removed 5 bases from V and 4 bases from J, with 6 bases in between. Germline V gene sequence: CDR1 SNHLY, CDR2 FYNNEI. The CDR3 is 12 amino acids. The CDR3, as DNA: TGTGCCAGCAGTCTGGGGGGAAACACCATATATTTT. It codes for CASSLGGNTIYF. Complete variable domain (other parts from reference TRBV2 and TRBJ1-3): EPEVTQTPSHQVTQMGQEVILRCVPISNHLYFYWYRQILGQKVEFLVSFYNNEISEKSEIFDDQFSVERPDGSNFTLKIRSTKLEDSAMYFCASSLGGNTIYFGEGSWLTVV.

The V gene is TRBV9, the J gene TRBJ2-5; D is uncertain. Germline-derived CDR1 and CDR2 are SGDLS and YYNGEE. The CDR3 runs 14 residues. V shed 0 bases and J shed 1 base, with 7 bases lying between them. The DNA of the CDR3 is TGTGCCAGCAGCGTAGTTCGGTTCCAAGAGACCCAGTACTTC. Its translation: CASSVVRFQETQYF.

The chain links TRBV4-2 to TRBJ1-4; D gene ambiguous. CDR3 length equals 13 residues. Germline loops: CDR1 LGHNA, CDR2 YNFKEQ. The germline V and J ends were trimmed by 3 bases and 1 base, with 3 bases remaining between them. The CDR3 reads CASSHETNEKLFF. CDR3 nucleotides: TGTGCCAGCAGCCACGAAACTAATGAAAAACTGTTTTTT.

This clone was counted between two and nine times. This chain connects TRBV7-9 to TRBJ1-2; D might be TRBD1 (5 bases). The CDR3 covers 15 residues. Germline CDR1 reads SEHNR; CDR2 reads FQNEAQ (reference sequence). V lost 6 bases and J 6 bases, leaving 20 bases between the germline ends. CDR3 amino acids: CASRPIRGPTDGYTF. CDR3 in DNA: TGTGCCAGCAGACCAATCCGGGGCCCCACGGATGGCTACACCTTC.

The chain has TRBV5-8 and TRBJ2-7; possibly TRBD1 or TRBD2 for D (5 bases each). V was shortened by 0 bases and J by 3 bases, with 13 bases between the two germline ends. CDR1 and CDR2 (germline): SGHTS, YDEGEE. This CDR3 spans 15 amino acids. This chain's CDR3 is CASSLDPGRNYEQYF. In nucleotides, the CDR3 is TGTGCCAGCAGCTTGGACCCAGGGAGAAACTACGAGCAGTACTTC. The variable domain in full, with the rest retrieved from reference TRBV5-8 and TRBJ2-7, is EAGVTQSPTHLIKTRGQQATLRCSPISGHTSVYWYQQALGLGLQFLLWYDEGEERNRGNFPPRFSGRQFPNYSSELNVNALELEDSALYLCASSLDPGRNYEQYFGPGTRLTVT.

The count of this clone is one. The genes are TRBV4-1 and TRBJ1-5; 10 nucleotides agree with TRBD1. The CDR3 extends over 16 amino acids. Germline CDR1 and CDR2: MGHRA and YSYEKL. Trimming took 4 bases from V and 6 from J; bases not matched to a gene: 9. The CDR3 region has the DNA TGCGCCAGCAGCCCTGTCCCGGGACAGGGGAGTCAGCCCCAGCATTTT. The encoded protein is CASSPVPGQGSQPQHF.

CDR3 sequence (DNA): TGTGCCAGTAGTTTAAGGGACAGACCAAATCAGCCCCAGCATTTT. Its protein product is CASSLRDRPNQPQHF. The chain is built from TRBV19 and TRBJ1-5, with 7 bases that match TRBD1. V was clipped by 5 bases and J by 4 bases; unmatched bases: 8. Per germline, CDR1 LNHDA and CDR2 SQIVND (reference sequence). This CDR3 comprises 15 residues.

CDR3 DNA: TGTGCCAGCAGTTTGATGACTGGATCCTATGGCTACACCTTC. It encodes CASSLMTGSYGYTF. The V and J genes are TRBV6-2 or TRBV6-3 and TRBJ1-2, with D hard to call. Germline CDR1 is MNHEY and CDR2 is SVGEGT. The CDR3 covers 14 residues. With 4 bases removed from V and 4 bases from J, the gap between germline ends came to 13 bases.

Remarks on this clone: Other DNA sequences of this sample code for an identical CDR3. This chain joins TRBV7-9 and TRBJ1-5; D is ambiguous. Germline CDR1 reads SEHNR; CDR2 reads FQNEAQ (reference sequence). Trimming pared 2 bases from V and 0 bases from J, leaving 2 bases between. This CDR3 is 13 amino acids long. CDR3 DNA sequence: TGTGCCAGCAGCTTAAATAGCAATCAGCCCCAGCATTTT. Protein product: CASSLNSNQPQHF.

J is TRBJ1-1 and V is TRBV2; tentatively, D is TRBD1 (6 bases). The length of the CDR3 is 12 residues. V shed 9 bases and J shed 2 bases, with 10 bases lying between them. Germline V CDR1 and CDR2: SNHLY, FYNNEI. CDR3 coding DNA: TGTGCCAGTAGGGGGTCTAACACTGAAGCTTTCTTT. It is translated as CASRGSNTEAFF.

This clone showed up just a few times. This rearrangement joins TRBV11-2 to TRBJ2-7; D is possibly TRBD1 (6 bases). V lost 1 base and J lost 6, with 13 bases in between. CDR1 is SGHAT, CDR2 FQNNGV, per germline. The CDR3 has 14 residues. The CDR3: CASSLVGSRGEQYF. CDR3 DNA sequence: TGTGCCAGCAGCTTAGTGGGTAGCAGGGGCGAGCAGTACTTC.

The chain is built from TRBV7-9 and TRBJ2-7; D may be TRBD2 (6 bases). Germline V gene sequence: CDR1 SEHNR, CDR2 FQNEAQ (reference sequence). The CDR3 consists of 17 residues. V was clipped by 5 bases and J by 1 base, with 21 bases between them. CDR3 protein: CASSPTTASDSSYEQYF. The CDR3 nucleotides read TGTGCCAGCAGCCCAACGACGGCTAGCGACTCTTCCTACGAGCAGTACTTC. Full variable domain (outside the CDR3, taken from reference TRBV7-9 and TRBJ2-7): DTGVSQNPRHKITKRGQNVTFRCDPISEHNRLYWYRQTLGQGPEFLTYFQNEAQLEKSRLLSDRFSAERPKGSFSTLEIQRTEQGDSAMYLCASSPTTASDSSYEQYFGPGTRLTVT.

The chain employs TRBV6-5 and TRBJ2-5; 9 nucleotides match TRBD1. This CDR3 has 14 residues. CDR1 and CDR2 from the germline V gene are MNHEY and SVGAGI. Trimming at V came to 6 bases and at J to 4 bases, leaving 6 bases not matched to a gene. CDR3 sequence (DNA): TGTGCCAGCAGCCTGGACAGGGGTTTAGAGACCCAGTACTTC. Protein: CASSLDRGLETQYF.

In its sample, this clone was seen a few times. The chain joins TRBV10-3 to TRBJ1-6, with 9 bases fitting TRBD1. The CDR3 is 18 residues long. The V segment lost 3 bases and the J segment 5 bases; nucleotides outside the gene matches: 11. CDR1 and CDR2 from the germline V gene are ENHRY and SYGVKD. The CDR3 DNA reads TGTGCCATCAGTGACCTCTTAAAACAGGGGGCGAATAATTCACCCCTCCACTTT. This codes for CAISDLLKQGANNSPLHF.

The CDR3 protein is CAADLFRELFF. For the CDR3, the DNA is TGTGCCGCGGACCTTTTCCGGGAGCTGTTTTTT. The chain combines TRBV30 with TRBJ2-2; D remains ambiguous. The CDR3 consists of 11 residues. Trimming took 8 bases from V and 9 from J, leaving 13 bases between them. Germline V CDR1 and CDR2: GTSNPN, SVGIG (reference sequence). Drawing the rest from reference TRBV30 and TRBJ2-2, the complete variable domain is SQTIHQWPATLVQPVGSPLSLECTVEGTSNPNLYWYRQAAGRGLQLLFYSVGIGQISSEVPQNLSASRPQDRQFILSSKKLLLSDSGFYLCAADLFRELFFGEGSRLTVL.

The chain employs TRBV13 and TRBJ2-7; TRBD2 aligns across 10 bases. The junction had 5 bases not matched to a gene; V was cut back by 2 bases and J by 4 bases. CDR3 size: 15 residues. CDR1 and CDR2 from the germline V gene are PRHDT and FYEKMQ (reference sequence). The CDR3 loop reads CASSLSISGGYEQYF. The DNA of the CDR3 is TGTGCCAGCAGCTTATCTATTAGCGGGGGGTACGAGCAGTACTTC.

This chain joins TRBV4-2 and TRBJ2-7; D possibly corresponds to TRBD1 (6 bases). CDR3 length: 16 amino acids. Germline V lookup: CDR1 LGHNA, CDR2 YNFKEQ. Trimming pared 4 bases from V and 3 bases from J, leaving 19 bases between. This CDR3 is CASSPTQTRGFYEQYF. The CDR3 DNA follows: TGTGCCAGCAGCCCAACCCAAACGAGGGGGTTCTACGAGCAGTACTTC.

In its sample, this clone was seen once. The chain combines TRBV5-4 with TRBJ2-1, with 8 bases aligning to TRBD2. Germline CDR1 is SGHNT and CDR2 is YYREEE (reference sequence). The length of the CDR3 is 16 residues. V shed 0 bases, J shed 5 bases, and the junction held 7 bases outside the gene matches. CDR3 bases: TGTGCCAGCAGCTTGGCAGCGGGACTAGGAAACAATGAGCAGTTCTTC. Translation gives CASSLAAGLGNNEQFF.

This clone occurred once. This rearrangement joins TRBV19 to TRBJ1-2; the match to TRBD1 covers 7 bases. The junction had 12 bases not matched to a gene; V was cut back by 6 bases and J by 8 bases. This CDR3 is 14 amino acids long. Germline values: CDR1 LNHDA, CDR2 SQIVND (reference sequence). The CDR3 DNA reads TGTGCCAGTAGCTCAAGACAGGGCAGCTTAGGCTACACCTTC. It specifies CASSSRQGSLGYTF.

The chain links TRBV7-3 to TRBJ1-6; D unclear. Germline CDR1 is SGHTA and CDR2 is FQGTGA. This CDR3 has 14 amino acids. With 1 base removed from V and 7 bases from J, the gap between germline ends came to 8 bases. DNA for the CDR3: TGTGCCAGCAGCTTAATTGGTTTGAATTCACCCCTCCACTTT. It translates to CASSLIGLNSPLHF.

V is TRBV3-1 (or the pseudogene TRBV3-2) and J is TRBJ1-1; D is ambiguous. The V end lost 1 base, the J end lost 6 bases, and 18 bases lay between the germline ends. CDR1 LGHDT and CDR2 YNNKEL come from the germline V gene (reference sequence). The CDR3 has 16 residues. Written as DNA, the CDR3 is TGTGCCAGCAGCCAAGGGTACAACCCTACCAAGGCTGAAGCTTTCTTT. It yields the protein CASSQGYNPTKAEAFF.

CDR3 DNA: TGTGCCAGCAGCCGGAACGGAGGGGACACTGAAGCTTTCTTT. This encodes CASSRNGGDTEAFF. The J gene is TRBJ1-1, the V gene TRBV11-2; perhaps TRBD1 as D (5 bases). Trimming took off 5 bases at V and 3 bases at J, with 13 bases between the two ends. The germline V gene has CDR1 SGHAT and CDR2 FQNNGV. The CDR3 is made up of 14 amino acids. Based on the CDR3 plus reference TRBV11-2 and TRBJ1-1, the full variable domain is EAGVAQSPRYKIIEKRQSVAFWCNPISGHATLYWYQQILGQGPKLLIQFQNNGVVDDSQLPKDRFSAERLKGVDSTLKIQPAKLEDSAVYLCASSRNGGDTEAFFGQGTRLTVV.

The rearrangement uses TRBV21-1 and TRBJ1-1; TRBD1, the D gene given by the table, was not confirmed from the DNA. TRBV21-1 is recorded as a pseudogene. The CDR3 covers 17 residues. The CDR3 protein is CASSPDRGPGMNTEAFF. DNA of the CDR3: TGTGCCAGCAGCCCTGACAGGGGCCCGGGGATGAACACTGAAGCTTTCTTT.

This sequence joins TRBV11-3 and TRBJ2-1; perhaps TRBD2 as D (5 bases). Germline V gives CDR1 SGHNT, CDR2 YENEEA. The CDR3 sequence is 17 residues long. The germline V and J ends were trimmed by 5 bases and 2 bases, with 19 bases remaining between them. The CDR3 nucleotides read TGTGCCAGCAGCCCTAGTATAGGTCTAGCCCCCTACAATGAGCAGTTCTTC. This gives the protein CASSPSIGLAPYNEQFF. Using reference TRBV11-3 and TRBJ2-1 for the parts outside the CDR3, the full variable domain is EAGVVQSPRYKIIEKKQPVAFWCNPISGHNTLYWYLQNLGQGPELLIRYENEEAVDDSQLPKDRFSAERLKGVDSTLKIQPAELGDSAVYLCASSPSIGLAPYNEQFFGPGTRLTVL.